This is a list of T cell receptor beta chains from one sample in a study of blood T cell repertoires in COVID-19. Measured with immunoSEQ multiplex PCR; TCRdb has only the in-frame clones, and not every one. Of about 330,000 clones in the sample, 85% to 90% were seen once. Source material: peripheral blood. All receptors derive from a woman between 45 and 60 years old with active or convalescent COVID-19. The CDR3 runs from the conserved cysteine through the conserved F or W. A D gene is named only where the DNA matches it firmly. The listing skips clone size in some rows; elsewhere it reads once, few, many or a size class.

D	length	V	J	size	CDR3	DNA
NA	11	TRBV2	TRBJ2-2	NA	CASSRTGELFF	TGTGCCAGCAGCCGGACCGGGGAGCTGTTTTTT
NA	14	TRBV7-9	TRBJ1-2	few	CASSPRTGSYGYTF	TGTGCCAGCAGCCCACGAACAGGGAGCTATGGCTACACCTTC
NA	12	TRBV4-1	TRBJ1-3	few	CASSPAANTIYF	TGCGCCAGCAGCCCCGCGGCGAACACCATATATTTT
TRBD1	18	TRBV14	TRBJ1-6	NA	CASSPTGTGDPLNSPLHF	TGTGCCAGCAGCCCCACCGGGACAGGGGATCCCCTGAATTCACCCCTCCACTTT
TRBD2	13	TRBV30	TRBJ2-7	NA	CAWTVAGSYEQYF	TGTGCCTGGACCGTAGCGGGGAGTTACGAGCAGTACTTC
NA	15	TRBV18	TRBJ1-1	NA	CASSLHRQAGTEAFF	TGTGCCAGCTCACTCCACCGACAGGCTGGGACTGAAGCTTTCTTT
NA	18	TRBV5-4	TRBJ2-2	NA	CASSPAGSGPVETGELFF	TGTGCCAGCAGCCCCGCCGGTAGCGGACCTGTGGAGACCGGGGAGCTGTTTTTT
TRBD2	16	TRBV6-4	TRBJ2-2	NA	CASSAQLAENTGELFF	TGTGCCAGCAGTGCTCAACTAGCGGAAAACACCGGGGAGCTGTTTTTT
TRBD2	18	TRBV18	TRBJ2-3	NA	CASSGWVSGEGRSDTQYF	TGTGCCAGCTCAGGATGGGTGTCCGGGGAGGGCCGATCAGATACGCAGTATTTT
TRBD1	16	TRBV9	TRBJ2-3	NA	CASSVTGLLSTDTQYF	TGTGCCAGCAGCGTGACAGGGTTACTTAGCACAGATACGCAGTATTTT
NA	15	TRBV11-2	TRBJ2-1	NA	CASSLASGLGDEQFF	TGTGCCAGCAGCTTAGCCTCCGGGTTAGGCGATGAGCAGTTCTTC
TRBD2	15	TRBV27	TRBJ2-1	NA	CASSLEGGKNNEQFF	TGTGCCAGCAGTTTGGAGGGAGGGAAAAACAATGAGCAGTTCTTC
NA	14	TRBV5-1	TRBJ1-1	NA	CASSLLGRNTEAFF	TGCGCCAGCAGCTTGCTGGGGCGGAACACTGAAGCTTTCTTT
TRBD1	15	TRBV19	TRBJ1-2	NA	CASSVDREDSYGYTF	TGTGCCAGTAGTGTGGACAGGGAGGACTCCTATGGCTACACCTTC
NA	12	TRBV28	TRBJ1-5	NA	CASSLPGKPQHF	TGTGCCAGCAGTTTACCCGGTAAGCCCCAGCATTTT
NA	13	TRBV18	TRBJ2-7	once	CASSPIGASEQYF	TGTGCCAGCTCACCAATTGGAGCGTCCGAGCAGTACTTC
NA	16	TRBV7-2	TRBJ1-1	NA	CASSLVNRVPGTEAFF	TGTGCCAGCAGCTTAGTCAACAGGGTTCCGGGCACTGAAGCTTTCTTT
NA	13	TRBV5-4	TRBJ1-6	NA	CASSLWGPSPLHF	TGTGCCAGCAGCTTGTGGGGGCCCTCACCCCTCCACTTT
NA	13	TRBV10-3	TRBJ1-2	NA	CAISPAGHKGYTF	TGTGCCATCAGCCCCGCAGGGCACAAAGGCTACACCTTC
NA	13	TRBV9	TRBJ2-6	NA	CASSGDWANVLTF	TGTGCCAGCAGCGGGGACTGGGCCAACGTCCTGACTTTC
NA	17	TRBV27	TRBJ2-2	NA	CASSQRGWTAYTGELFF	TGTGCCAGCAGCCAAAGGGGTTGGACAGCGTACACCGGGGAGCTGTTTTTT
TRBD2	16	TRBV18	TRBJ2-2	NA	CASSLPGLGATGELFF	TGTGCCAGCTCACTACCAGGACTAGGGGCTACCGGGGAGCTGTTTTTT